The TCR beta chain under discussion was sequenced for a study of cytomegalovirus exposure and HLA in healthy donors. Deletions cut 6 bases from V and 1 base from J, with 10 bases between. This CDR3 contains 13 residues. CDR1 SGHTS and CDR2 YDEGEE come from the germline V gene. Study-level findings and limits: Accurate HLA-A and HLA-B prediction from TCR beta sequences was reported for most subjects. Exclusion applied to some V segments, including TRBV6-2 and TRBV6-3, as they were indistinguishable.

This clone was observed a few times. Its antigen is unidentified. In the PCR, 60 Vbeta and 13 Jbeta primers were used. Generated by immunoSEQ multiplex PCR, the TCRdb table keeps only in-frame clones and is missing some. The sample records 120,000 or so clones, about 80% being singletons. The TCR comes from a human donor in good health. The genes are TRBV5-8 and TRBJ1-1; TRBD1 is a possible D gene (5 bases). The sequencing input was PBMCs. CDR3 in amino acids: CASKGLSNTEAFF. The DNA for the CDR3 is TGTGCCAGCAAGGGGCTGTCGAACACTGAAGCTTTCTTT. The complete variable domain, with remaining parts taken from reference TRBV5-8 and TRBJ1-1, reads EAGVTQSPTHLIKTRGQQATLRCSPISGHTSVYWYQQALGLGLQFLLWYDEGEERNRGNFPPRFSGRQFPNYSSELNVNALELEDSALYLCASKGLSNTEAFFGQGTRLTVV.